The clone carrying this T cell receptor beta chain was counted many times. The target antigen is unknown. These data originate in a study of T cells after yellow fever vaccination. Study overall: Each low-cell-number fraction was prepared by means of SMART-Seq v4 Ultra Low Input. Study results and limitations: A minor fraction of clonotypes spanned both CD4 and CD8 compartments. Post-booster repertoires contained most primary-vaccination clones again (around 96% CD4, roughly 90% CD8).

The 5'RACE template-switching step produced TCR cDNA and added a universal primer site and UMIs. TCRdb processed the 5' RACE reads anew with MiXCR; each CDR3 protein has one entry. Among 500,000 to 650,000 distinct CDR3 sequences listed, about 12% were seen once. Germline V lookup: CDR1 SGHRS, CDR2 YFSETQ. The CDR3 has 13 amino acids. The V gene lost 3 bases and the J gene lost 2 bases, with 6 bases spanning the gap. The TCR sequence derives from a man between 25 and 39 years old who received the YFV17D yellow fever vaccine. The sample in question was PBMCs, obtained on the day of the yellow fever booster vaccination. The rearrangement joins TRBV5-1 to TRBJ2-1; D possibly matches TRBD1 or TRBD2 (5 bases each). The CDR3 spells CASSWGPYNEQFF. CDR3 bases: TGCGCCAGCAGCTGGGGACCCTACAATGAGCAGTTCTTC.